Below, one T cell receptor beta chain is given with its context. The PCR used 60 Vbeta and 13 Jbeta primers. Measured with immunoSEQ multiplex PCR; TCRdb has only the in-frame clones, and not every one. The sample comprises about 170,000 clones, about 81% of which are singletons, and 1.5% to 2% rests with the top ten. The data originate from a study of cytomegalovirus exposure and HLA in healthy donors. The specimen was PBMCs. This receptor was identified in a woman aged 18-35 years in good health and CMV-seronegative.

CDR3 in amino acids: CASSEEGRLSFFREQYF. For the CDR3, the DNA is TGTGCCAGCAGTGAAGAGGGGCGCCTCTCATTTTTTCGCGAGCAGTACTTC. This sequence joins TRBV6-1 and TRBJ2-5; possibly TRBD1 for D (5 bases). TRBJ2-7 explains the end of the DNA better; the J call may be wrong. CDR1 and CDR2 from the germline V gene are MNHNS and SASEGT. The CDR3 covers 17 residues.